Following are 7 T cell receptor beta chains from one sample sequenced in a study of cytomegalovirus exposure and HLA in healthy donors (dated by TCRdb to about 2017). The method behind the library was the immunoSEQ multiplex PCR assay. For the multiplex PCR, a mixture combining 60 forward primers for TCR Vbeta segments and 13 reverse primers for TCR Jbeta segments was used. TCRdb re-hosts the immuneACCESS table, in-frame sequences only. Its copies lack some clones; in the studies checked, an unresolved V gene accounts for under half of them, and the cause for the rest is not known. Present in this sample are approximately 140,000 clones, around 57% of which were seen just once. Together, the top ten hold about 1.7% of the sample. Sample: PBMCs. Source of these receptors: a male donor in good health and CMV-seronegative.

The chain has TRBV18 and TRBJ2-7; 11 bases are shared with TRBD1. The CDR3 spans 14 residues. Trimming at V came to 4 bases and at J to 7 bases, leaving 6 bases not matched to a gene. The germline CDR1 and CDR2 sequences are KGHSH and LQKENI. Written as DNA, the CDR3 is TGTGCCAGCTCACTTCCGGGACAGGGGGTTGAGCAGTACTTC. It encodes CASSLPGQGVEQYF.

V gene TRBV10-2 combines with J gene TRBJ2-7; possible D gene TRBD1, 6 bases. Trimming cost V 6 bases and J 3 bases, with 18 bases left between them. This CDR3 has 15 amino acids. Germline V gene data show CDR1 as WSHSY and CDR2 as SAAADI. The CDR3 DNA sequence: TGCGCCAGCAGCCCTCACCGGGACACGATCTACGAGCAGTACTTC. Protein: CASSPHRDTIYEQYF.

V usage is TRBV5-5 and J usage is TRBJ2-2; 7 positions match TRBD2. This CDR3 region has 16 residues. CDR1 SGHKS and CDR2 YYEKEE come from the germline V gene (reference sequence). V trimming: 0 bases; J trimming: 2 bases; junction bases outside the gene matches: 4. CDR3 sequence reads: CASSLVGRGNTGELFF. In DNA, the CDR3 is TGTGCCAGCAGCTTGGTTGGGAGGGGCAACACCGGGGAGCTGTTTTTT.

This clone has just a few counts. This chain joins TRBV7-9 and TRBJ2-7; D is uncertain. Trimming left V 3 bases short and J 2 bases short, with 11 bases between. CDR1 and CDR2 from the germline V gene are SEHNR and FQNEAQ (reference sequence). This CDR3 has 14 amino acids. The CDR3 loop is CASSFYPSTYEQYF. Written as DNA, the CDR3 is TGTGCCAGCAGCTTCTACCCCTCGACCTACGAGCAGTACTTC. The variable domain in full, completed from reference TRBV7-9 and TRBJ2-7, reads DTGVSQNPRHKITKRGQNVTFRCDPISEHNRLYWYRQTLGQGPEFLTYFQNEAQLEKSRLLSDRFSAERPKGSFSTLEIQRTEQGDSAMYLCASSFYPSTYEQYFGPGTRLTVT.

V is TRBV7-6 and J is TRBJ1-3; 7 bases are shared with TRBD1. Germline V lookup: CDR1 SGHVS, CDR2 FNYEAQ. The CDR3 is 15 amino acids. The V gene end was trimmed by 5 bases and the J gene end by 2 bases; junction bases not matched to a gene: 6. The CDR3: CASSKGQPPGNTIYF. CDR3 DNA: TGTGCCAGCAGCAAGGGACAGCCTCCTGGAAACACCATATATTTT.

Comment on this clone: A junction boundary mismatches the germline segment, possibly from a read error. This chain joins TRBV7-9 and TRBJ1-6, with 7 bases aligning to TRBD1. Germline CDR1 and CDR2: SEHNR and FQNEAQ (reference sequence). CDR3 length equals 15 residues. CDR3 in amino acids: CSSSLIATGDSPLHF. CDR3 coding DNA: TGTTCCAGCAGCCTAATCGCCACAGGGGATTCACCCCTCCACTTT.

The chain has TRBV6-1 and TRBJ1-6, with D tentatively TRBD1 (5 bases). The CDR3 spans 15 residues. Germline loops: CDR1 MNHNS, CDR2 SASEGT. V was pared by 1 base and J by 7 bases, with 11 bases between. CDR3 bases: TGTGCCAGCAGTGAAGAGGGGCGACGAAATTCACCCCTCCACTTT. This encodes CASSEEGRRNSPLHF.